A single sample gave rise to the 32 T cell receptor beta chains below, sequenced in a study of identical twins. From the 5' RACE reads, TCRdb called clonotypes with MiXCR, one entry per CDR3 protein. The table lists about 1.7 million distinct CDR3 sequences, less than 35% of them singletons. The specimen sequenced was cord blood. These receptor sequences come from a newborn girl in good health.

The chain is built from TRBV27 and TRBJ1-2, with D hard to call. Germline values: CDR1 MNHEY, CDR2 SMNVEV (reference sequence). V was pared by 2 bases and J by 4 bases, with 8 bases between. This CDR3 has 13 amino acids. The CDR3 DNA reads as TGTGCCAGCAGTTTAACACCCCCCTATGGCTACACCTTC. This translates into CASSLTPPYGYTF.

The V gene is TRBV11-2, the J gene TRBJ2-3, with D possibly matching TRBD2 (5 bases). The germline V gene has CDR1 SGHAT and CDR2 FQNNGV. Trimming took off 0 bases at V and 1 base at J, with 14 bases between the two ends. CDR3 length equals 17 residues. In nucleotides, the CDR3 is TGTGCCAGCAGCTTAGATAGGAGATACGGGGGCACAGATACGCAGTATTTT. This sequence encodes CASSLDRRYGGTDTQYF.

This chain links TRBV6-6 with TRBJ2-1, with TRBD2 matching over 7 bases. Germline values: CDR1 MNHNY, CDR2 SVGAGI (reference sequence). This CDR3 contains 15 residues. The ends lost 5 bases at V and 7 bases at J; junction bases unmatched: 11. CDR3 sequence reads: CASSPATSARNEQFF. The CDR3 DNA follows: TGTGCCAGCAGTCCAGCTACTAGCGCTCGGAATGAGCAGTTCTTC.

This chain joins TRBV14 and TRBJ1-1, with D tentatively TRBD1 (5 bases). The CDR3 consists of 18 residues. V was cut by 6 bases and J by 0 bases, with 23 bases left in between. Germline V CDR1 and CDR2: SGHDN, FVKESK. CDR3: CASSPRFGGTAMNTEAFF. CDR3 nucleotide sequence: TGTGCCAGCAGTCCAAGATTCGGGGGAACTGCGATGAACACTGAAGCTTTCTTT.

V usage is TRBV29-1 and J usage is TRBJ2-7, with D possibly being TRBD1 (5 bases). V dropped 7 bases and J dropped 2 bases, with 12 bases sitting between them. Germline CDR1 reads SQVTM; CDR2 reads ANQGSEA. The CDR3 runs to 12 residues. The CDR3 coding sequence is TGCAGCGCCACACAGGATACCTACGAGCAGTACTTC. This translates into CSATQDTYEQYF.

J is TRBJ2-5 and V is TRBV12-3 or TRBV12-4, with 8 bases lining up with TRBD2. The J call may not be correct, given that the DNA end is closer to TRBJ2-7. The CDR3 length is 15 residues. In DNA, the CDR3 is TGTGCCAGCAGCAGGAGCGGGAGAGGAGGCTACGAGCAGTACTTC. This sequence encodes CASSRSGRGGYEQYF.

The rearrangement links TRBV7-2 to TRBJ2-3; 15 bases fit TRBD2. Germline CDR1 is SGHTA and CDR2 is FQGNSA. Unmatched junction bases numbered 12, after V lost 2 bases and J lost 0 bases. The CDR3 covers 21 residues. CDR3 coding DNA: TGTGCCAGCAGCTTACCGGACAAAAGGACTAGCGGGAGGGACAGCACAGATACGCAGTATTTT. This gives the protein CASSLPDKRTSGRDSTDTQYF.

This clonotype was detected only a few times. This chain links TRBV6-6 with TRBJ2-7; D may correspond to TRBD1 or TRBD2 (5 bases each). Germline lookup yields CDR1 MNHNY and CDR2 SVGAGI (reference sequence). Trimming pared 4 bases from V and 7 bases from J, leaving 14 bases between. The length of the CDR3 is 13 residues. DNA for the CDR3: TGTGCCAGCAGTTGGTCCGGGGCAGGGGAGCAGTACTTC. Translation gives CASSWSGAGEQYF.

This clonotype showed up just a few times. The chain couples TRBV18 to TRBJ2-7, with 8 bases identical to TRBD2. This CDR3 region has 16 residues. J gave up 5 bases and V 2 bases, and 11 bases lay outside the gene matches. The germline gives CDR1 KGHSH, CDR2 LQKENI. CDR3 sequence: CASSPWAGGEMDEQYF. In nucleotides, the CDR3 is TGTGCCAGCTCACCATGGGCGGGGGGAGAAATGGACGAGCAGTACTTC.

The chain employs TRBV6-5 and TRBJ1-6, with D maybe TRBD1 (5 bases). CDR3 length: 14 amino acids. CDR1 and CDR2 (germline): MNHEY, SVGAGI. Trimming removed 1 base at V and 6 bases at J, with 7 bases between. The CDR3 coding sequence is TGTGCCAGCAGTTACTTGGGGGGTAATTCACCCCTCCACTTT. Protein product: CASSYLGGNSPLHF.

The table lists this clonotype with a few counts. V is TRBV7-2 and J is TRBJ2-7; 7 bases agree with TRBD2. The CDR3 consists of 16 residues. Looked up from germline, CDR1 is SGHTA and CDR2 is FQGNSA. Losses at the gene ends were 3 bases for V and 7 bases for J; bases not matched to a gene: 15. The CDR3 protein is CASSFYRLADLGEQYF. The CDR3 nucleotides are TGTGCCAGCAGCTTTTATCGGCTAGCGGATTTGGGGGAGCAGTACTTC. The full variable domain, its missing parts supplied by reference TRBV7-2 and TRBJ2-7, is GAGVSQSPSNKVTEKGKDVELRCDPISGHTALYWYRQSLGQGLEFLIYFQGNSAPDKSGLPSDRFSAERTGGSVSTLTIQRTQQEDSAVYLCASSFYRLADLGEQYFGPGTRLTVT.

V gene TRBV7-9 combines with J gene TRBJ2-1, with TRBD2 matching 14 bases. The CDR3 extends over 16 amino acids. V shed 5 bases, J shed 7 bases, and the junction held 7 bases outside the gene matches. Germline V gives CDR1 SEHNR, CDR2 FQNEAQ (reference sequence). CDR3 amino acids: CASSGTGTSGRNEQFF. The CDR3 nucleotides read TGTGCCAGCAGCGGGACCGGGACTAGCGGGAGAAATGAGCAGTTCTTC.

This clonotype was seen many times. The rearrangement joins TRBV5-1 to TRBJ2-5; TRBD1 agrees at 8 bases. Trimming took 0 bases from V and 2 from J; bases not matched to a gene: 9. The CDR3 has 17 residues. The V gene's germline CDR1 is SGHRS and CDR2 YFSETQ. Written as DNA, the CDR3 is TGCGCCAGCAGCTTGGCTTCACAGGGGGTAGGACAAGAGACCCAGTACTTC. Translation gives CASSLASQGVGQETQYF.

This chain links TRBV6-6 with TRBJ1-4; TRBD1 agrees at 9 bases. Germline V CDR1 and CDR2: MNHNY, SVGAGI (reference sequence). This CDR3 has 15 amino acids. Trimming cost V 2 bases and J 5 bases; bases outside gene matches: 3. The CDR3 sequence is CASSYGGTGNEKLFF. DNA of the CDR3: TGTGCCAGCAGTTACGGCGGGACAGGGAATGAAAAACTGTTTTTT.

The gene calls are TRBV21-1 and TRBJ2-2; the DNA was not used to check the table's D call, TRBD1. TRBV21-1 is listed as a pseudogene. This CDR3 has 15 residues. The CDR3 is CASSTIGRDTGELFF. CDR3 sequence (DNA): TGTGCCAGCAGCACAATAGGGCGGGACACCGGGGAGCTGTTTTTT.

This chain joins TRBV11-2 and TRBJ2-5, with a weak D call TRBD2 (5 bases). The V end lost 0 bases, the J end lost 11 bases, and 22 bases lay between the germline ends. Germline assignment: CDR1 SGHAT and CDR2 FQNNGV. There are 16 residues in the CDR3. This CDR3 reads CASSLDPSVRGNEQYF. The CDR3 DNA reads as TGTGCCAGCAGCTTAGATCCCAGCGTACGGGGAAATGAGCAGTACTTC.

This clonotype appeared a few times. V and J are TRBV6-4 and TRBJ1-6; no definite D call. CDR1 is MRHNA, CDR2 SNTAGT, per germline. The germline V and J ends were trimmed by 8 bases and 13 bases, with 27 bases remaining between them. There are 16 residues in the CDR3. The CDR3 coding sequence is TGTGCCAGCTTCCGGGCCAAGGTCTCCTCTAAGAAGCCCCTCCACTTT. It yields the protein CASFRAKVSSKKPLHF.

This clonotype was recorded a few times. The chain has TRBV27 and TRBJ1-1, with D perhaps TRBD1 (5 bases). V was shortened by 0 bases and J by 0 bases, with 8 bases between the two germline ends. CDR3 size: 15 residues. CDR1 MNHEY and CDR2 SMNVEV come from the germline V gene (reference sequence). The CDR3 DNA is TGTGCCAGCAGTTTATCTCTCAGGGTGAACACTGAAGCTTTCTTT. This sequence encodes CASSLSLRVNTEAFF.

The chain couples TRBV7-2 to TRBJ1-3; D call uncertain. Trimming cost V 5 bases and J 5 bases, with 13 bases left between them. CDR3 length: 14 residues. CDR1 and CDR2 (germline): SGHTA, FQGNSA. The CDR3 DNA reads TGTGCCAGCAGCGGCCGCGCAGGTAGAAACACCATATATTTT. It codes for CASSGRAGRNTIYF.

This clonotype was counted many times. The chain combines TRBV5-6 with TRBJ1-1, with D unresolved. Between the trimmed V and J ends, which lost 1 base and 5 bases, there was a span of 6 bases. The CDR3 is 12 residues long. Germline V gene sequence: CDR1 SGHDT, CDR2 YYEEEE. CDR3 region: CASSLSRTEAFF. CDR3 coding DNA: TGTGCCAGCAGCTTGTCTAGAACTGAAGCTTTCTTT.

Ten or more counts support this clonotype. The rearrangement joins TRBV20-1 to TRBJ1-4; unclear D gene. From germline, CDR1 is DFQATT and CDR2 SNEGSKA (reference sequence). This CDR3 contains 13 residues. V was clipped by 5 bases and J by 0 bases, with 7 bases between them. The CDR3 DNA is TGCAGTGCTCTAGTTGCAACTAATGAAAAACTGTTTTTT. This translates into CSALVATNEKLFF.

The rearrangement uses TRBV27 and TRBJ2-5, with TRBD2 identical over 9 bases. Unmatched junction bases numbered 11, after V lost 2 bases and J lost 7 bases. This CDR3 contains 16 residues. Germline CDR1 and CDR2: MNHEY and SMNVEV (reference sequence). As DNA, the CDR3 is TGTGCCAGCAGTTTAGTTTCGGGCGGGAGGGGTGTGACCCAGTACTTC. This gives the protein CASSLVSGGRGVTQYF.

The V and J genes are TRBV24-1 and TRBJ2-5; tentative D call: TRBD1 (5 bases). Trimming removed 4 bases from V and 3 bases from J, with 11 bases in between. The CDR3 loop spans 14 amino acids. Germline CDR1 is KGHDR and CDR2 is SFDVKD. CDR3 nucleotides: TGTGCCACCAGTGACCCCGGACAAGAAGAGACCCAGTACTTC. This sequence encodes CATSDPGQEETQYF.

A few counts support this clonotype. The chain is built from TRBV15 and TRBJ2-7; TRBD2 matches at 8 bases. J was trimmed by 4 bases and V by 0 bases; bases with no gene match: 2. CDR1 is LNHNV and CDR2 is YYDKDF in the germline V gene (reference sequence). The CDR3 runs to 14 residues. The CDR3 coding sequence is TGTGCCACCAGCAGAGAACTAGCGGTATACGAGCAGTACTTC. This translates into CATSRELAVYEQYF.

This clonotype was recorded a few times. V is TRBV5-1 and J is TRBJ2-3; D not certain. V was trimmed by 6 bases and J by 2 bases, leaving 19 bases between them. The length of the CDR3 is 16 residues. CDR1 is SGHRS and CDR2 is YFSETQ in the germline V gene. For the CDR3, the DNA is TGCGCCAGCACCATCCTCGGTTACCTTACCACAGATACGCAGTATTTT. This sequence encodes CASTILGYLTTDTQYF.

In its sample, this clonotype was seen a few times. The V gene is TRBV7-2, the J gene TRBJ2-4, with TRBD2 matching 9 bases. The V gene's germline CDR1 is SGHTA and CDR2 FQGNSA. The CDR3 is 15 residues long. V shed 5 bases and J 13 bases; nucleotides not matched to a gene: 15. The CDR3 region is CASSAPGLAGLEQYF. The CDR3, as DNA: TGTGCCAGCAGCGCACCGGGACTAGCTGGTTTGGAGCAGTACTTC.

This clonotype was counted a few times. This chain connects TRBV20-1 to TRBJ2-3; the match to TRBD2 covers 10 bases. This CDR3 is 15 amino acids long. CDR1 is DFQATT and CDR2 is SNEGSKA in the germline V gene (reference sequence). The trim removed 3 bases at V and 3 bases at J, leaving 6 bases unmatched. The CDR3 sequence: CSASAPGLATDTQYF. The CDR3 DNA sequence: TGCAGTGCTAGCGCACCGGGACTAGCGACAGATACGCAGTATTTT.

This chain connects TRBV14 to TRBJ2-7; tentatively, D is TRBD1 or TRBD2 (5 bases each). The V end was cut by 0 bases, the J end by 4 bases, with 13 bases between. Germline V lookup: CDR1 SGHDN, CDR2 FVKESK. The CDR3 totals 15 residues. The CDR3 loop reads CASSQESRDGYEQYF. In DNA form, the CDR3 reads TGTGCCAGCAGCCAAGAGTCCCGGGACGGATACGAGCAGTACTTC.

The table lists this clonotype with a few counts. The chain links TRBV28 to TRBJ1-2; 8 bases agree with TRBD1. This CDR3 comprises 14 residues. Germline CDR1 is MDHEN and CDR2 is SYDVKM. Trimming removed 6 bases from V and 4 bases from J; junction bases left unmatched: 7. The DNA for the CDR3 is TGTGCCAGCAGAGCGGGACAGGCCCCCTATGGCTACACCTTC. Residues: CASRAGQAPYGYTF.

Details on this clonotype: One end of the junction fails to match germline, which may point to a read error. CDR3 in amino acids: CSVDRRGSHNEQFF. In nucleotides, the CDR3 is TGCAGCGTTGATAGGCGCGGCTCCCACAATGAGCAGTTCTTC. The chain is built from TRBV29-1 and TRBJ2-1, with D uncertain. The V gene's germline CDR1 is SQVTM and CDR2 ANQGSEA. The CDR3 is made up of 14 amino acids.

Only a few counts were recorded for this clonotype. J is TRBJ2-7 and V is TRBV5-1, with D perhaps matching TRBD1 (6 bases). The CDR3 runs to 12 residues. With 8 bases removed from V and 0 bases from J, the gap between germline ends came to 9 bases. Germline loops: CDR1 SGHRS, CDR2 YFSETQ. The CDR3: CARYRVSYEQYF. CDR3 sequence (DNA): TGCGCCAGATACAGGGTCTCCTACGAGCAGTACTTC.

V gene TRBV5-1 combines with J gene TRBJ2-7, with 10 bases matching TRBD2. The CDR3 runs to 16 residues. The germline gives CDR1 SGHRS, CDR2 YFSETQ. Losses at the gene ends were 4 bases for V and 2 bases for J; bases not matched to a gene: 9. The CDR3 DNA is TGCGCCAGCAGCCCCTCCGGGACTAGCGTCGCCTACGAGCAGTACTTC. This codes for CASSPSGTSVAYEQYF. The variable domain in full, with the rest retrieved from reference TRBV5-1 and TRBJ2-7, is KAGVTQTPRYLIKTRGQQVTLSCSPISGHRSVSWYQQTPGQGLQFLFEYFSETQRNKGNFPGRFSGRQFSNSRSEMNVSTLELGDSALYLCASSPSGTSVAYEQYFGPGTRLTVT.